These 6 T cell receptor beta chains came from one sample sequenced in a study of beta chain features in type 1 diabetes. Since all of the isolated RNA was reverse transcribed, expressed TCRB transcripts were what got sequenced. The assay was immunoSEQ multiplex PCR, and TCRdb's table has in-frame clones only and misses some. The repertoire includes 680,000 or so clones, around 16% of them detected once, and approximately 0.087% sits in the top ten. The sample taken for sequencing was naive CD4+ T cells from blood. The source of these receptors is a man younger than 35 in good health.

A few counts support this clone. The gene calls are TRBV5-4 and TRBJ2-3; the match to TRBD1 covers 9 bases. Germline CDR1 reads SGHNT; CDR2 reads YYREEE (reference sequence). CDR3 length: 16 amino acids. J gave up 1 base and V 3 bases, and 6 bases lay outside the gene matches. CDR3 loop: CASSSRRTGGTDTQYF. DNA of the CDR3: TGTGCCAGCAGCTCGCGGAGGACAGGGGGCACAGATACGCAGTATTTT.

The V call is TRBV9, the J call TRBJ1-1, with a tentative D call TRBD1 (5 bases). V gave up 3 bases and J gave up 4 bases, with 10 bases separating them. Germline V gives CDR1 SGDLS, CDR2 YYNGEE. CDR3 length: 13 residues. The CDR3 protein is CASSARAGTEAFF. CDR3 DNA sequence: TGTGCCAGCAGCGCCAGGGCTGGCACTGAAGCTTTCTTT.

This clone has just a few counts. DNA for the CDR3: TGTGCCAGCAGGAACACTGAAGCTTTCTTT. Translated, it gives CASRNTEAFF. The V and J genes are TRBV2 and TRBJ1-1; no definite D call. This CDR3 has 10 amino acids. V lost 6 bases and J lost 1, with 0 bases in between. Germline CDR1 and CDR2: SNHLY and FYNNEI.

The chain recombines TRBV7-2 with TRBJ2-7; 9 bases match TRBD2. Trimming cost V 5 bases and J 2 bases; bases outside gene matches: 10. The CDR3 has 16 amino acids. In germline, CDR1 is SGHTA, CDR2 FQGNSA. The CDR3 sequence: CASSVNPAGGPYEQYF. The CDR3 DNA reads as TGTGCCAGCAGCGTAAATCCAGCGGGGGGACCCTACGAGCAGTACTTC.

This chain joins TRBV14 and TRBJ2-1; D not certain. Trimming cost V 4 bases and J 4 bases, with 8 bases left between them. The CDR3 extends over 13 amino acids. The V gene's germline CDR1 is SGHDN and CDR2 FVKESK. DNA of the CDR3: TGTGCCAGCAGCCCCCGGGCGTACAATGAGCAGTTCTTC. This gives the protein CASSPRAYNEQFF.

The chain couples TRBV2 to TRBJ1-4, with D possibly being TRBD1 (5 bases). The CDR3 spans 13 residues. The germline gives CDR1 SNHLY, CDR2 FYNNEI. V lost 6 bases and J 8 bases, leaving 13 bases between the germline ends. CDR3 nucleotides: TGTGCCAGCAGGAGCAGGGCGAGGGAAAAACTGTTTTTT. It encodes CASRSRAREKLFF.